This passage covers 13 T cell receptor beta chains from one sample sequenced in a study of chemoradiotherapy in HPV16-positive cancers. Measured with immunoSEQ multiplex PCR; TCRdb has only the in-frame clones, and not every one. The sample shows approximately 9,500 clones, about 80% of them seen only once. Source: tumor tissue, taken from a patient who underwent chemoradiotherapy. All receptors come from a human donor with HPV-associated anogenital cancer.

This chain joins TRBV19 and TRBJ2-2, with D perhaps assigned TRBD1 or TRBD2 (5 bases each). V gave up 6 bases and J gave up 0 bases, with 8 bases separating them. The CDR3 totals 14 residues. Germline assignment: CDR1 LNHDA and CDR2 SQIVND (reference sequence). CDR3 nucleotide sequence: TGTGCCAGTAGCCGGGACGCGAACACCGGGGAGCTGTTTTTT. It specifies CASSRDANTGELFF.

The genes are TRBV15 and TRBJ2-2, with D maybe TRBD1 (5 bases). The CDR3 totals 14 residues. V lost 7 bases, J lost 0 bases, and 9 bases lay in between. The germline CDR1 and CDR2 sequences are LNHNV and YYDKDF (reference sequence). CDR3 protein: CATKGQANTGELFF. CDR3 DNA: TGTGCCACCAAAGGACAAGCGAACACCGGGGAGCTGTTTTTT.

The CDR3 sequence is CASSRDRGVGMDEQYF. The DNA of the CDR3 is TGTGCCAGCAGTCGGGACAGGGGCGTAGGTATGGACGAGCAGTACTTC. J is TRBJ2-7 and V is TRBV2, with TRBD1 identical over 10 bases. Germline lookup yields CDR1 SNHLY and CDR2 FYNNEI. This CDR3 is built from 16 residues. Trimming cost V 5 bases and J 5 bases; bases outside gene matches: 12.

This clone has only a few counts. This chain connects TRBV4-1 to TRBJ2-2, with 10 bases identical to TRBD2. Trimming at V came to 7 bases and at J to 6 bases, leaving 11 bases not matched to a gene. From germline, CDR1 is MGHRA and CDR2 YSYEKL. This CDR3 spans 16 amino acids. In DNA, the CDR3 is TGCGCCAGCATCAGCGGGCTAGCGGGGGCTCCCGGGGAGCTGTTTTTT. The encoded protein is CASISGLAGAPGELFF.

V usage is TRBV28 and J usage is TRBJ1-5; 9 nucleotides match TRBD1. Losses at the gene ends were 4 bases for V and 0 bases for J; bases not matched to a gene: 4. Looked up from germline, CDR1 is MDHEN and CDR2 is SYDVKM. The CDR3 contains 16 residues. CDR3 in DNA: TGTGCCAGCAGTTCACTACAGGGGGCTAGCAATCAGCCCCAGCATTTT. Translated, it gives CASSSLQGASNQPQHF.

The chain carries TRBV7-9 and TRBJ2-7; D is possibly TRBD2 (7 bases). Trimming removed 3 bases from V and 6 bases from J, with 18 bases in between. Germline values: CDR1 SEHNR, CDR2 FQNEAQ (reference sequence). The CDR3 runs 15 residues. CDR3 in amino acids: CASSFANRGAGEQYF. The CDR3 DNA reads TGTGCCAGCAGCTTCGCCAACCGGGGGGCTGGCGAGCAGTACTTC.

V and J are TRBV20-1 and TRBJ1-4; D is undetermined. This CDR3 is 11 amino acids long. V was pared by 5 bases and J by 10 bases, with 11 bases between. Germline lookup yields CDR1 DFQATT and CDR2 SNEGSKA (reference sequence). The CDR3 DNA reads TGCAGTGCTTGGGTCAGTGGAAAACTGTTTTTT. Translated, it gives CSAWVSGKLFF.

V gene TRBV9 combines with J gene TRBJ2-2; a weak D match, TRBD1 (5 bases). The CDR3 contains 15 residues. Looked up from germline, CDR1 is SGDLS and CDR2 is YYNGEE. V lost 1 base and J lost 2, with 9 bases in between. The CDR3 bases are TGTGCCAGCAGCGTAATGACAGCTAACACCGGGGAGCTGTTTTTT. It specifies CASSVMTANTGELFF.

The chain carries TRBV5-3 and TRBJ1-5, with D possibly matching TRBD1 (5 bases). TRBV5-3 counts as an open reading frame of uncertain function. V shed 10 bases and J shed 4 bases, with 21 bases lying between them. This CDR3 has 15 amino acids. The CDR3 nucleotides are TGTGCCGTGAATTGGGGGAAGCCCATAAATCAGCCCCAGCATTTT. Translating gives CAVNWGKPINQPQHF.

The V and J genes are TRBV5-1 and TRBJ1-1, with D possibly being TRBD1 (5 bases). This CDR3 region has 15 residues. In germline, CDR1 is SGHRS, CDR2 YFSETQ. V was pared by 4 bases and J by 7 bases, with 20 bases between. The CDR3, as DNA: TGCGCCAGCAGCCCAACCGGTGGACAAAATCGTGAAGCTTTCTTT. The encoded protein is CASSPTGGQNREAFF. Using reference TRBV5-1 and TRBJ1-1 for the parts outside the CDR3, the full variable domain is KAGVTQTPRYLIKTRGQQVTLSCSPISGHRSVSWYQQTPGQGLQFLFEYFSETQRNKGNFPGRFSGRQFSNSRSEMNVSTLELGDSALYLCASSPTGGQNREAFFGQGTRLTVV.

The chain is built from TRBV7-8 and TRBJ1-1; D ambiguous. Germline lookup yields CDR1 SGHVS and CDR2 FQNEAQ. V lost 2 bases to trimming and J lost 4 bases, with 14 bases between them. This CDR3 has 15 amino acids. CDR3 coding DNA: TGTGCCAGCAGCTTAATGGAGACCATGGGCACTGAAGCTTTCTTT. Translation: CASSLMETMGTEAFF.

The V and J genes are TRBV27 and TRBJ1-1; D ambiguous. Germline CDR1 MNHEY, CDR2 SMNVEV (reference sequence). The CDR3 has 13 residues. V dropped 2 bases and J dropped 2 bases, with 6 bases sitting between them. As DNA, the CDR3 is TGTGCCAGCAGTTTAGTAAGCAACACTGAAGCTTTCTTT. Its translation: CASSLVSNTEAFF.

This clone was picked up a small number of times. This chain connects TRBV30 to TRBJ1-5, with TRBD1 matching 7 bases. Germline-derived CDR1 and CDR2 are GTSNPN and SVGIG (reference sequence). The CDR3 extends over 15 amino acids. Trimming removed 0 bases from V and 5 bases from J; junction bases left unmatched: 7. The CDR3 DNA sequence: TGTGCCTGGAGTGTCCGACAGGGCGGGGATCAGCCCCAGCATTTT. Translating it yields CAWSVRQGGDQPQHF.